This T cell receptor (beta chain) was recorded in a study of cytomegalovirus exposure and HLA in healthy donors. Study summary: The early release's HLA-typed donors yielded 65 million to 85 million unique TCRs.

With regard to this clone: Its target is unknown.

Use of 60 Vbeta and 13 Jbeta primers characterized the PCR. Profiling relied on immunoSEQ multiplex PCR, and the TCRdb table lists in-frame clones only, not all of them. This table holds approximately 110,000 clones, about 70% found once. Trimming shortened V by 0 bases and J by 5 bases, and 12 bases separated the two germline ends. The germline V gene encodes CDR1 SGDLS and CDR2 YYNGEE. The CDR3 is made up of 14 amino acids. Each donor was healthy, and each was a bone marrow donor. Study-wide points: In a later analysis, TCR beta V- and J-gene trimming showed a link to a missense DCLRE1C variant. Most subjects' HLA-A and HLA-B alleles were reportedly predicted from TCR beta sequences.

The TCR comes from a man younger than 40 in good health and CMV-seropositive. This chain uses TRBV9 with TRBJ2-7, with TRBD2 as a possible D gene (5 bases). Material for sequencing was PBMCs. CDR3: CASSVVWTADEQYF. The CDR3 coding sequence is TGTGCCAGCAGCGTAGTCTGGACTGCGGACGAGCAGTACTTC.